This T cell receptor beta chain was found in a study of cytomegalovirus exposure and HLA in healthy donors. Across the study: An earlier analysis found 117 million unique TCR beta sequences from 150 million to 200 million T cells. Among the 300 to 400 donors who were genotyped, approximately 76% fell in the genetic ancestry cluster that is associated with self-reported Caucasian donors.

The study ran its PCR with 60 Vbeta and 13 Jbeta primers. The protocol was immunoSEQ multiplex PCR, while the TCRdb copy is restricted to in-frame clones and leaves out a portion. Of just under 70,000 clones in the sample, approximately 80% were seen once. The CDR3 spans 14 residues. Germline CDR1 and CDR2: SGDLS and YYNGEE. The ends were cut back, 4 bases at V and 5 bases at J, with 15 bases in the middle. Sample: PBMCs. The chain uses TRBV9 and TRBJ1-1; weak D call: TRBD1 (5 bases). This clonotype was obtained from a human donor in good health. For the CDR3, the DNA is TGTGCCAGCAGCCCTACGGGGGGAAGAACTGAAGCTTTCTTT. Amino acids: CASSPTGGRTEAFF.